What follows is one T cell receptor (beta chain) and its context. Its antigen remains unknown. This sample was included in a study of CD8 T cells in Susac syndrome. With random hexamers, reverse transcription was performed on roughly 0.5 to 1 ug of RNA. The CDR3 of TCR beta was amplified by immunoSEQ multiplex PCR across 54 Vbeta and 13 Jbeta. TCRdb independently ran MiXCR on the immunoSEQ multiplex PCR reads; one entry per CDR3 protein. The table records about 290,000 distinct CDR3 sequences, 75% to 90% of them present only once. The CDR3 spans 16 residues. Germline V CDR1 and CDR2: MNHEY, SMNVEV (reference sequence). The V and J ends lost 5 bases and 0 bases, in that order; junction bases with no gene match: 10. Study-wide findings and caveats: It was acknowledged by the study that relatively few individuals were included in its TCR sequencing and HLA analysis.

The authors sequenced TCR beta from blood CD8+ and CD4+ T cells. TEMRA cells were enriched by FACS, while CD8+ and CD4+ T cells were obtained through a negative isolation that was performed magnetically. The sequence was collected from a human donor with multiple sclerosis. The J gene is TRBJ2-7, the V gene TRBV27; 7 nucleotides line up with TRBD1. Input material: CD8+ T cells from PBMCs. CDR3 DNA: TGTGCCAGCAGTGCCGTCCCCGGGACAGCCTCCTACGAGCAGTACTTC. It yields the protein CASSAVPGTASYEQYF.